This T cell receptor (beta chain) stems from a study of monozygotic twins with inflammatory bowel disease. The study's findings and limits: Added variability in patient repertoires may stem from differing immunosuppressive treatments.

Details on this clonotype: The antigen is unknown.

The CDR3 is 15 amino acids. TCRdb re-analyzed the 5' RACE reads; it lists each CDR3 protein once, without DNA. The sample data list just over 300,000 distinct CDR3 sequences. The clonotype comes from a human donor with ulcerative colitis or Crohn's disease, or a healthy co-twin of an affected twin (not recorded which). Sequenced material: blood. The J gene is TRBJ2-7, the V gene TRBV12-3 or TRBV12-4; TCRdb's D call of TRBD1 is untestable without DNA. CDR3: CASTPWGRGRYEQYF.